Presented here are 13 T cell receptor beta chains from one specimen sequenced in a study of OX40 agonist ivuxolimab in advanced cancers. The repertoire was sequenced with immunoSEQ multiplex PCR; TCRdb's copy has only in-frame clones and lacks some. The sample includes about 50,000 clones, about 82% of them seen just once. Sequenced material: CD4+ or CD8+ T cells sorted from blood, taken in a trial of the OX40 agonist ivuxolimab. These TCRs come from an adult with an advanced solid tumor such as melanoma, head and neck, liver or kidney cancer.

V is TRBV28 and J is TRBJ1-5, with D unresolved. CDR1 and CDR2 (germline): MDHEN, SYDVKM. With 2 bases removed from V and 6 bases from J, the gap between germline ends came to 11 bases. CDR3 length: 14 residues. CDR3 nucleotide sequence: TGTGCCAGCAGTTTAGGATGGGGTGGTCAGCCCCAGCATTTT. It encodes CASSLGWGGQPQHF.

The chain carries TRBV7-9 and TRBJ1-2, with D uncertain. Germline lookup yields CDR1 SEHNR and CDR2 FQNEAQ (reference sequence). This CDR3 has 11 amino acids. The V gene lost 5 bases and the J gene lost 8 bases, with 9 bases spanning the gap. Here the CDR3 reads CASSPEGGYTF. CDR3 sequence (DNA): TGTGCCAGCAGCCCCGAAGGAGGCTACACCTTC.

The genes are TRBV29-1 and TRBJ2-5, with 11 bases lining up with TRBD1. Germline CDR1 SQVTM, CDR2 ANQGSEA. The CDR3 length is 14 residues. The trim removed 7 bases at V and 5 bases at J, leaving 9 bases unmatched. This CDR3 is CSAGQGVLMETQYF. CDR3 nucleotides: TGCAGCGCGGGACAGGGGGTCCTCATGGAGACCCAGTACTTC.

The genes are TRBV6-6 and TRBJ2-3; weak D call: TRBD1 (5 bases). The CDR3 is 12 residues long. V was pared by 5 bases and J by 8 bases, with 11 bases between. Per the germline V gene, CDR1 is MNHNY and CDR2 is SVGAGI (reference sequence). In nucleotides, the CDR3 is TGTGCCAGCAGTCCCACAGGCGGTACGCAGTATTTT. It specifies CASSPTGGTQYF.

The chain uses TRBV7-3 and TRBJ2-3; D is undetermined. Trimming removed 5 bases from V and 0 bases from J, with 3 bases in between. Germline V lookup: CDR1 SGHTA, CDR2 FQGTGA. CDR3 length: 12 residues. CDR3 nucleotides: TGTGCCAGCAGCCCAAGCACAGATACGCAGTATTTT. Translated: CASSPSTDTQYF.

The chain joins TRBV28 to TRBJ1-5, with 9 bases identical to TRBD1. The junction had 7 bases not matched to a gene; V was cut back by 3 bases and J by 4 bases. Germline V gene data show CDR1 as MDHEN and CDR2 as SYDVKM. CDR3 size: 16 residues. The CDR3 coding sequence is TGTGCCAGCAGTTTTCCCGGACAGGGGAGAAATCAGCCCCAGCATTTT. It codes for CASSFPGQGRNQPQHF.

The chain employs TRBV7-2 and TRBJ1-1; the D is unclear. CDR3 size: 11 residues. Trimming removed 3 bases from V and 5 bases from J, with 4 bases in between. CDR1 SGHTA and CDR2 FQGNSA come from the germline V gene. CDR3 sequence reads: CASSFFTEAFF. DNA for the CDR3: TGTGCCAGCAGCTTCTTTACTGAAGCTTTCTTT.

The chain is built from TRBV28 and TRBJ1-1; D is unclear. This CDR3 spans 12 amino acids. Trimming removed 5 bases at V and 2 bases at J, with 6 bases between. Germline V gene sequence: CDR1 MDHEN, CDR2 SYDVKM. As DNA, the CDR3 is TGTGCCAGCAGTCAGGAAAACACTGAAGCTTTCTTT. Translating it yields CASSQENTEAFF. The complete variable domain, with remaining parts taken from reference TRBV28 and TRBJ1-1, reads DVKVTQSSRYLVKRTGEKVFLECVQDMDHENMFWYRQDPGLGLRLIYFSYDVKMKEKGDIPEGYSVSREKKERFSLILESASTNQTSMYLCASSQENTEAFFGQGTRLTVV.

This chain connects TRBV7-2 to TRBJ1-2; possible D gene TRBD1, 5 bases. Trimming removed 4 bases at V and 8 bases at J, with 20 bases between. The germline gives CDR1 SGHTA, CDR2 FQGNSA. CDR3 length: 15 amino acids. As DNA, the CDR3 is TGTGCCAGCAGCTCGCACTTGGGTGCCCGGGGCGGCTACACCTTC. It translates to CASSSHLGARGGYTF.

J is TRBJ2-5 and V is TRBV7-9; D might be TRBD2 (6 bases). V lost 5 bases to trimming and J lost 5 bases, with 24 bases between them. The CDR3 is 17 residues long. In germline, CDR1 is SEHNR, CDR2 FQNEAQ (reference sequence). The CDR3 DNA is TGTGCCAGCAGCCTCACCGGGACTGGTCTTTTTATTGAGACCCAGTACTTC. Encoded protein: CASSLTGTGLFIETQYF.

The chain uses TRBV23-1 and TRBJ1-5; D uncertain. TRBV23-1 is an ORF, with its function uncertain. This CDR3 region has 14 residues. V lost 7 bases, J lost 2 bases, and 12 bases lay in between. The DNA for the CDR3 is TGCGCCAGCACCCACTACCACGGCAATCAGCCCCAGCATTTT. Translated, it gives CASTHYHGNQPQHF.

CDR3 sequence (DNA): TGTGCCAGCAGTCTTGGACAGGGTTGGGCTTCACCCCTCCACTTT. This codes for CASSLGQGWASPLHF. The chain joins TRBV25-1 to TRBJ1-6, with TRBD1 identical over 8 bases. Germline CDR1 is MGHDK and CDR2 is SYGVNS. This CDR3 has 15 residues. Trimming at V came to 5 bases and at J to 9 bases, leaving 9 bases not matched to a gene. Complete variable domain (other parts from reference TRBV25-1 and TRBJ1-6): EADIYQTPRYLVIGTGKKITLECSQTMGHDKMYWYQQDPGMELHLIHYSYGVNSTEKGDLSSESTVSRIRTEHFPLTLESARPSHTSQYLCASSLGQGWASPLHFGNGTRLTVT.

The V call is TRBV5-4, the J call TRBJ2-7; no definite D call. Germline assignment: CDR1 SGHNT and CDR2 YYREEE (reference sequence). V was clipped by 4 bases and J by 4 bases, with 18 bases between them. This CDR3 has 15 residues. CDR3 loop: CASSLEGVAQYEQYF. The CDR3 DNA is TGTGCCAGCAGCCTTGAAGGAGTAGCTCAGTACGAGCAGTACTTC.